These 28 T cell receptor beta chains originate from one sample sequenced in a study of blood T cells in healthy people across ages. A second PCR of about 6 to 12 cycles used a sample-barcoded 5' primer and a J-beta primer mix. TCRdb called the 5' RACE reads again in MiXCR, with one record for every CDR3 protein. This sample carries 800,000 or so distinct CDR3 sequences, approximately 25% of them seen once, and the ten largest clones take roughly 3.8%. This same sample was also part of a study on T cells of mothers and their children.

Sequences were obtained from blood. Receptor source: a boy between 10 and 17 years old in good health.

The CDR3 DNA is TGTGCCAGCGAAGTTACCAAGGATACCACTGAAGCTTTCTTT. Translation: CASEVTKDTTEAFF. The J gene is TRBJ1-1, the V gene TRBV6-2 or TRBV6-3; D gene ambiguous. The CDR3 is 14 amino acids. Trimming pared 8 bases from V and 4 bases from J, leaving 17 bases between. CDR1 is MNHEY, CDR2 SVGEGT, per germline.

This clonotype was seen a handful of times. V usage is TRBV4-1 and J usage is TRBJ2-5; D is uncertain. V was trimmed by 0 bases and J by 1 base, leaving 6 bases between them. Germline CDR1 reads MGHRA; CDR2 reads YSYEKL. The CDR3 is 14 residues long. The CDR3 region has the DNA TGCGCCAGCAGCCAAGACAGTTTCCAAGAGACCCAGTACTTC. Translating it yields CASSQDSFQETQYF.

V and J are TRBV19 and TRBJ2-3, with TRBD1 identical over 7 bases. The germline V gene has CDR1 LNHDA and CDR2 SQIVND (reference sequence). The CDR3 covers 15 residues. The J segment lost 0 bases and the V segment lost 6 bases, leaving 6 bases of the junction unmatched. The CDR3 loop reads CASRTSGGSTDTQYF. In DNA, the CDR3 is TGTGCCAGTAGGACCTCAGGGGGAAGCACAGATACGCAGTATTTT.

This clonotype was picked up a small number of times. The CDR3 DNA reads TGTGCCAGTAGTATCCGGGCCCTTTACAATGAGCAGTTCTTC. Protein sequence: CASSIRALYNEQFF. The V gene is TRBV19, the J gene TRBJ2-1; D call uncertain. Germline V gene data show CDR1 as LNHDA and CDR2 as SQIVND (reference sequence). The germline V and J ends were trimmed by 3 bases and 4 bases, with 10 bases remaining between them. The CDR3 runs 14 residues.

This clonotype was seen a handful of times. The chain joins TRBV25-1 to TRBJ1-1; 7 bases align to TRBD1. The CDR3 sequence is 13 residues long. Germline V gives CDR1 MGHDK, CDR2 SYGVNS. Trimming removed 4 bases from V and 8 bases from J; junction bases left unmatched: 7. In nucleotides, the CDR3 is TGTGCCAGCAGTGGGGAGGGGGCGAGGGAAGCTTTCTTT. Its protein product is CASSGEGAREAFF.

This clonotype was observed a few times. The chain uses TRBV12-3 or TRBV12-4 and TRBJ2-5; 12 nucleotides match TRBD2. After removal of 4 bases from V and 4 bases from J, the junction contained 7 bases not matched to a gene. The CDR3 is 16 amino acids. The CDR3 DNA reads TGTGCCAGCAGTTGGGCTAGCGGGGGGGCCGTAGAGACCCAGTACTTC. It specifies CASSWASGGAVETQYF.

CDR3: CASSRPPDRVPYEQYF. The CDR3 nucleotides read TGTGCCAGCAGTCGCCCACCGGACAGGGTACCCTACGAGCAGTACTTC. V gene TRBV6-2 or TRBV6-3 combines with J gene TRBJ2-7; 8 bases map to TRBD1. The V segment lost 5 bases and the J segment 2 bases; nucleotides outside the gene matches: 11. Germline CDR1 MNHEY, CDR2 SVGEGT. The CDR3 is 16 residues long.

The genes are TRBV28 and TRBJ1-1; D call uncertain. Germline CDR1 and CDR2: MDHEN and SYDVKM. The V gene lost 5 bases and the J gene lost 3 bases, with 7 bases spanning the gap. This CDR3 has 12 residues. For the CDR3, the DNA is TGTGCCAGCAGTCCCCCGCACACTGAAGCTTTCTTT. Encoded protein: CASSPPHTEAFF.

This sequence joins TRBV5-1 and TRBJ1-2; TRBD1 aligns across 8 bases. V shed 4 bases, J shed 2 bases, and the junction held 10 bases outside the gene matches. CDR1 is SGHRS, CDR2 YFSETQ, per germline. The CDR3 runs to 16 residues. In nucleotides, the CDR3 is TGCGCCAGCAGCCCGACAGGGGCCAAATCCAACTATGGCTACACCTTC. This gives the protein CASSPTGAKSNYGYTF.

The table lists this clonotype with a few counts. J is TRBJ2-4 and V is TRBV6-2 or TRBV6-3; D not certain. The germline V gene has CDR1 MNHEY and CDR2 SVGEGT. V was clipped by 3 bases and J by 3 bases, with 24 bases between them. The CDR3 is made up of 19 amino acids. This chain's CDR3 is CASSYDGLGTGGDKNIQYF. The CDR3 DNA reads as TGTGCCAGCAGTTATGACGGGCTCGGTACGGGTGGCGACAAAAACATTCAGTACTTC.

The chain uses TRBV6-5 and TRBJ2-7; tentative D call: TRBD2 (6 bases). With 6 bases removed from V and 3 bases from J, the gap between germline ends came to 12 bases. The germline V gene encodes CDR1 MNHEY and CDR2 SVGAGI. The CDR3 sequence is 13 residues long. CDR3 sequence (DNA): TGTGCCAGCAGCCACACTAGCCTCTACGAGCAGTACTTC. Residues: CASSHTSLYEQYF.

This clonotype was seen a handful of times. The chain recombines TRBV29-1 with TRBJ2-1; 9 bases match TRBD2. J gave up 1 base and V 5 bases, and 6 bases lay outside the gene matches. Germline CDR1 and CDR2: SQVTM and ANQGSEA. The CDR3 runs to 15 residues. The CDR3 protein is CSVNPGLASYNEQFF. Here the CDR3 DNA reads TGCAGCGTTAACCCGGGACTAGCATCCTACAATGAGCAGTTCTTC.

V is TRBV16 and J is TRBJ2-1, with TRBD1 as a possible D gene (5 bases). From germline, CDR1 is KGHSY and CDR2 FQNENV. Trimming pared 0 bases from V and 0 bases from J, leaving 9 bases between. The CDR3 consists of 16 residues. The DNA for the CDR3 is TGTGCCAGCAGCCAATCAGGGGATTTCTCCTACAATGAGCAGTTCTTC. Protein: CASSQSGDFSYNEQFF.

This clonotype was seen many times. CDR3 DNA sequence: TGTGCCAGCAGCTTCCGGGGGGCCAAGACAGGGGACATTCAGTACTTC. Translating gives CASSFRGAKTGDIQYF. The rearrangement joins TRBV28 to TRBJ2-4; D is perhaps TRBD1 (8 bases). Germline V gene data show CDR1 as MDHEN and CDR2 as SYDVKM. V dropped 6 bases and J dropped 8 bases, with 23 bases sitting between them. The CDR3 consists of 16 residues.

This chain connects TRBV5-6 to TRBJ2-3; tentative D call: TRBD2 (6 bases). The CDR3 contains 16 residues. Germline CDR1 and CDR2: SGHDT and YYEEEE. Trimming removed 4 bases at V and 2 bases at J, with 17 bases between. The CDR3, as DNA: TGTGCCAGCAGCCCCGAGGTTAGCGGCTACACAGATACGCAGTATTTT. This gives the protein CASSPEVSGYTDTQYF.

This clonotype was seen only a few times. The CDR3 loop reads CASSPSAGNEQFF. CDR3 nucleotides: TGTGCCAGCAGCCCCTCGGCGGGCAATGAGCAGTTCTTC. The chain uses TRBV7-9 and TRBJ2-1, with D maybe TRBD2 (5 bases). The CDR3 sequence is 13 residues long. Deletions cut 5 bases from V and 6 bases from J, with 11 bases between. The germline gives CDR1 SEHNR, CDR2 FQNEAQ (reference sequence). Looking up the rest from reference TRBV7-9 and TRBJ2-1 gives the full variable domain: DTGVSQNPRHKITKRGQNVTFRCDPISEHNRLYWYRQTLGQGPEFLTYFQNEAQLEKSRLLSDRFSAERPKGSFSTLEIQRTEQGDSAMYLCASSPSAGNEQFFGPGTRLTVL.

This clonotype was detected a few times. The CDR3 coding sequence is TGCAGCGTCCAAATAACAGGGGTGGGCACCGGGGAGCTGTTTTTT. This encodes CSVQITGVGTGELFF. The chain carries TRBV29-1 and TRBJ2-2, with 7 bases aligning to TRBD1. This CDR3 comprises 15 residues. The germline CDR1 and CDR2 sequences are SQVTM and ANQGSEA. V trimming: 6 bases; J trimming: 4 bases; junction bases outside the gene matches: 11.

The chain employs TRBV29-1 and TRBJ2-2; 11 nucleotides agree with TRBD2. CDR3 length: 18 amino acids. Germline CDR1 is SQVTM and CDR2 is ANQGSEA. V lost 0 bases to trimming and J lost 2 bases; unmatched junction nucleotides: 8. The CDR3 region is CSVEDTLLAGGNTGELFF. CDR3 DNA sequence: TGCAGCGTTGAAGATACCCTCCTAGCGGGAGGCAACACCGGGGAGCTGTTTTTT.

This clonotype was observed a handful of times. The chain is built from TRBV20-1 and TRBJ2-5; 7 bases agree with TRBD2. The trim removed 0 bases at V and 1 base at J, leaving 8 bases unmatched. From germline, CDR1 is DFQATT and CDR2 SNEGSKA (reference sequence). The CDR3 loop spans 16 amino acids. This chain's CDR3 is CSARDFLGGSQETQYF. Written as DNA, the CDR3 is TGCAGTGCTAGAGATTTTTTGGGGGGGAGCCAAGAGACCCAGTACTTC.

The chain recombines TRBV28 with TRBJ2-5; 9 bases are a match to TRBD1. The CDR3 loop spans 17 amino acids. CDR1 and CDR2 from the germline V gene are MDHEN and SYDVKM. Unmatched junction bases numbered 14, after V lost 5 bases and J lost 4 bases. The CDR3 nucleotides read TGTGCCAGCAGTCGTCCCGGGACAGGGTTCGGGGGAGAGACCCAGTACTTC. Protein sequence: CASSRPGTGFGGETQYF.

The J gene is TRBJ1-4, the V gene TRBV5-1; 7 nucleotides match TRBD1. This CDR3 is 15 amino acids long. J lost 11 bases, V lost 4 bases, and 14 bases had no gene match. The germline V gene encodes CDR1 SGHRS and CDR2 YFSETQ. The CDR3 loop reads CASSPGGGYYGKLFF. The CDR3 bases are TGCGCCAGCAGCCCGGGAGGGGGCTACTATGGGAAACTGTTTTTT.

This clonotype has just a few counts. The chain joins TRBV7-9 to TRBJ2-3, with 13 bases that match TRBD2. The junction had 7 bases not matched to a gene; V was cut back by 5 bases and J by 2 bases. The germline V gene has CDR1 SEHNR and CDR2 FQNEAQ (reference sequence). The CDR3 contains 17 residues. The CDR3 coding sequence is TGTGCCAGCAGCCTGGGACTAGCGGGATCCACCACAGATACGCAGTATTTT. It yields the protein CASSLGLAGSTTDTQYF.

This clonotype was seen more than once but under ten times. V gene TRBV9 combines with J gene TRBJ2-5; 13 nucleotides line up with TRBD2. Judging by the DNA end, TRBJ2-1 fits better; the J call may be wrong. The germline V gene has CDR1 SGDLS and CDR2 YYNGEE. There are 14 residues in the CDR3. The chain's CDR3 is CASSLGLAGCEQFF. In nucleotides, the CDR3 is TGTGCCAGCAGCTTGGGACTAGCGGGATGTGAGCAGTTCTTC.

This clonotype has just a few counts. The junction shows a germline mismatch at one end, possibly a read error. The chain employs TRBV20-1 and TRBJ2-1; 14 bases map to TRBD2. The germline gives CDR1 DFQATT, CDR2 SNEGSKA (reference sequence). The CDR3 length is 16 residues. The CDR3 protein is CSARGLAGVGGSEQFF. The CDR3 nucleotides read TGCAGTGCTAGGGGACTAGCGGGAGTCGGTGGAAGTGAGCAATTCTTC.

The chain joins TRBV19 to TRBJ2-5; D might be TRBD2 (5 bases). The germline gives CDR1 LNHDA, CDR2 SQIVND (reference sequence). The V and J ends lost 5 bases and 3 bases respectively, with 13 bases between them. The CDR3 runs to 14 residues. In nucleotides, the CDR3 is TGTGCCAGTAGTTGGTCAGGAGGAGAAGAGACCCAGTACTTC. This codes for CASSWSGGEETQYF. The full variable domain, rest sourced from reference TRBV19 and TRBJ2-5, is DGGITQSPKYLFRKEGQNVTLSCEQNLNHDAMYWYRQDPGQGLRLIYYSQIVNDFQKGDIAEGYSVSREKKESFPLTVTSAQKNPTAFYLCASSWSGGEETQYFGPGTRLLVL.

The rearrangement uses TRBV6-2 or TRBV6-3 and TRBJ2-5; D uncertain. Trimming cost V 0 bases and J 5 bases, with 10 bases left between them. The CDR3 is 14 residues long. CDR1 MNHEY and CDR2 SVGEGT come from the germline V gene. The DNA for the CDR3 is TGTGCCAGCAGTTACTCAGTGATCGGGGAGACCCAGTACTTC. Encoded protein: CASSYSVIGETQYF.

This clonotype was observed a few times. The V call is TRBV6-6, the J call TRBJ2-5, with 8 bases aligning to TRBD2. From germline, CDR1 is MNHNY and CDR2 SVGAGI (reference sequence). The CDR3 consists of 15 residues. V lost 0 bases and J lost 3; bases outside the gene matches: 3. CDR3 in DNA: TGTGCCAGCAGTTACTCCGGGGGGGGTAAAGAGACCCAGTACTTC. Its protein is CASSYSGGGKETQYF.

The chain is built from TRBV29-1 and TRBJ2-7; D gene ambiguous. The V end lost 1 base, the J end lost 7 bases, and 11 bases lay between the germline ends. Germline V gene lookup returns CDR1 SQVTM and CDR2 ANQGSEA. The length of the CDR3 is 12 residues. The CDR3 loop is CSVEGPSREQYF. CDR3 in DNA: TGCAGCGTTGAAGGGCCCTCCAGGGAGCAGTACTTC.